This TCR beta chain was identified in a study of T-cell memory formation after mild COVID-19. Study-wide findings and caveats: Memory from before infection featured some responding clones, which suggests cross-reactive memory joined.

A single record per CDR3 protein comes from TCRdb applying MiXCR to the 5' RACE reads. This table has 220,000 or so distinct CDR3 sequences, 7.5% to 10% appearing once. The table lists this clonotype with many counts. Its specificity is unknown. Sequencing was done on a sample of PBMCs or a T cell subset sorted from them (not recorded which). The source of this sequence is a man in his late teens or twenties who had mild COVID-19 (a few samples of this study predate the infection). Cell type and time point are not known.

DNA of the CDR3: TGCGCCAGCAGCCAAGAAAACGGGCTAGCACTTGACACAGATACGCAGTATTTT. Protein product: CASSQENGLALDTDTQYF. The rearrangement links TRBV4-1 to TRBJ2-3; tentatively, D is TRBD2 (5 bases). Per the germline V gene, CDR1 is MGHRA and CDR2 is YSYEKL. Trimming removed 0 bases from V and 2 bases from J, with 18 bases in between. The CDR3 is 18 residues long.